This T cell receptor (beta chain) was sequenced during a study of metastatic and nonmetastatic thyroid tumors. At the level of the study: The study looked at repertoires side by side in blood and in tumor or nodule tissue from malignant and benign thyroid patients.

Only a few counts were recorded for this clone. Its antigen is not known. The entire patient cohort was treatment-naive prior to thyroid surgery. V was cut by 7 bases and J by 2 bases, with 11 bases left in between. This CDR3 is 13 amino acids long. Per the germline V gene, CDR1 is SNHLY and CDR2 is FYNNEI. Study processing details: Researchers built a distant-metastasis classifier for papillary thyroid cancer that drew on CDR3 differences across clinicopathological groups. TCRdb re-processed the PCR reads through MiXCR. TCRdb's processing, not the authors' own work, is the source of the V and J calls. This sample has roughly 40,000 clones, with about 15% found just once. Findings and limits, study-wide: In both blood and tumor samples, TCR beta diversity was reported significantly higher for malignant than benign nodules.

The receptor comes from a male donor with papillary thyroid cancer or a benign thyroid nodule (not recorded which). Some clones in this sample may be carry-over from other donors' samples. The V call is TRBV2, the J call TRBJ1-1; D is unclear. Sequencing was performed on blood. The CDR3 protein is CASMDRVNTEAFF. For the CDR3, the DNA is TGTGCCAGCATGGATAGGGTAAACACTGAAGCTTTCTTT.